The clone carrying this T cell receptor beta chain was counted a few times. As yet, its antigen is unknown. Via MiXCR, TCRdb re-called the 5' RACE reads, giving one row per CDR3 protein. The sample lists more than 400,000 distinct CDR3 sequences, roughly 15% occurring once. CDR1 is KGHDR and CDR2 is SFDVKD in the germline V gene. The CDR3 spans 16 residues. After removal of 3 bases from V and 6 bases from J, the junction contained 10 bases not matched to a gene. These data belong to a study of identical twins. The study, taken as a whole, reports: Memory repertoires showed no such pattern, whereas abundant cord blood beta clonotypes carried fewer insertions.

This same sample was also part of a study on yellow fever vaccine responses in identical twins.

J is TRBJ2-5 and V is TRBV24-1; 9 nucleotides line up with TRBD1. The sequencing sample was made of CD4+ T cells sorted from blood. This receptor was identified in a woman in her late teens or twenties in good health. CDR3 region: CATSDAGTGTVQTQYF. CDR3 nucleotides: TGTGCCACCAGTGATGCCGGGACAGGGACTGTGCAGACCCAGTACTTC.